The present T cell receptor beta chain was sequenced within a study of CD8+ T cells in alopecia areata. Regarding the study as a whole: Possibly because of HLA-related factors, TCR sharing was less clear across patients than in mice.

Extracted RNA was reverse transcribed, and the resulting cDNA served as sequencing template. The repertoire was sequenced with immunoSEQ multiplex PCR; TCRdb's copy has only in-frame clones and lacks some. The table lists about 82,000 clones, roughly 51% of them singletons. Points on this clone: The antigen remains unidentified.

V was clipped by 4 bases and J by 2 bases, with 6 bases between them. The CDR3 covers 12 residues. Germline values: CDR1 SQVTM, CDR2 ANQGSEA. The chain links TRBV29-1 to TRBJ2-1, with D possibly being TRBD2 (6 bases). The TCR was taken from a human donor with alopecia areata. Sequencing was carried out using NKG2D-high CD8+ T cells sorted from blood. CDR3 bases: TGCAGCGTTGGGGGGGCCTACAATGAGCAGTTCTTC. This encodes CSVGGAYNEQFF.